This passage covers 3 T cell receptor beta chains from one sample sequenced in a study of OX40 agonist ivuxolimab in advanced cancers. Clones were read by immunoSEQ multiplex PCR, and TCRdb kept only the in-frame ones, dropping some. The sample lists 72,000 or so clones; roughly 84% were seen once. The starting material was CD4+ or CD8+ T cells sorted from blood, obtained in a trial of the OX40 agonist ivuxolimab. The receptor set was obtained from an adult with an advanced solid tumor such as melanoma, head and neck, liver or kidney cancer.

J is TRBJ1-1 and V is TRBV7-9; tentatively, D is TRBD1 (5 bases). Germline assignment: CDR1 SEHNR and CDR2 FQNEAQ (reference sequence). The CDR3 extends over 14 amino acids. V was clipped by 7 bases and J by 3 bases, with 15 bases between them. In DNA, the CDR3 is TGTGCCAGCACCCGGGACCGAACCGACACTGAAGCTTTCTTT. Its protein is CASTRDRTDTEAFF.

This chain joins TRBV7-2 and TRBJ1-5, with D perhaps TRBD1 (5 bases). Trimming stripped 2 bases from V and 2 bases from J, with 13 bases between. The CDR3 is made up of 16 amino acids. CDR1 and CDR2 (germline): SGHTA, FQGNSA. This CDR3 reads CASSLSFGAGNQPQHF. The CDR3 DNA reads as TGTGCCAGCAGCTTAAGTTTTGGGGCTGGCAATCAGCCCCAGCATTTT.

The chain is built from TRBV18 and TRBJ2-2; 9 nucleotides match TRBD1. V dropped 6 bases and J dropped 3; count of bases not matched to a gene: 8. Germline V gives CDR1 KGHSH, CDR2 LQKENI. This CDR3 is 16 amino acids long. The CDR3 loop reads CASSRKQGAHTGELFF. DNA of the CDR3: TGTGCCAGCTCGAGAAAACAGGGGGCGCACACCGGGGAGCTGTTTTTT.